The 20 T cell receptor beta chains reported below all come from one sample, sequenced in a study of T cell responses to AZD1222 COVID-19 vaccine (dated by TCRdb to 2020 to 2023). This specimen's time point label, per the study, means: baseline before first vaccination. The receptor library was made with the immunoSEQ multiplex PCR assay. TCRdb carries this immuneACCESS record with in-frame sequences only. Its versions omit some clonotypes, under half of them owing to an unresolved V gene in the studies checked, with the rest unexplained. A total of about 94,000 clones appear in this sample, 90% of them only once. Over 7.5% of the sample belongs to the ten largest clones. The sample in question was peripheral blood, obtained on day 0 of AZD1222 vaccination. The receptors were gathered from an adult in good health.

V usage is TRBV2 and J usage is TRBJ2-2, with D perhaps given as TRBD1 or TRBD2 (6 bases each). CDR1 is SNHLY, CDR2 FYNNEI, per germline. Trimming shortened V by 7 bases and J by 4 bases, and 16 bases separated the two germline ends. CDR3 length: 15 amino acids. This CDR3 is CASKGDGGPTGELFF. In DNA form, the CDR3 reads TGTGCCAGCAAGGGGGACGGGGGTCCCACCGGGGAGCTGTTTTTT.

The chain employs TRBV7-3 and TRBJ1-2; TRBD1 agrees at 9 bases. This CDR3 has 15 residues. Germline assignment: CDR1 SGHTA and CDR2 FQGTGA. V dropped 5 bases and J dropped 8; count of bases not matched to a gene: 12. The CDR3 sequence: CASSPTGTGLGGYTF. The CDR3 region has the DNA TGTGCCAGCAGCCCGACCGGGACAGGGCTTGGCGGCTACACCTTC.

The chain combines TRBV12-3 or TRBV12-4 with TRBJ1-6; D is unclear. Between the trimmed V and J ends, which lost 2 bases and 13 bases, there was a span of 9 bases. The CDR3 has 12 residues. CDR3 loop: CASSLIPSPLHF. CDR3 DNA sequence: TGTGCCAGCAGTTTAATACCCTCGCCCCTCCACTTT.

Notes on this clone: This specimen includes other DNA sequences encoding the same CDR3. The chain joins TRBV11-3 to TRBJ2-7; 7 bases align to TRBD2. CDR1 is SGHNT and CDR2 is YENEEA in the germline V gene. The V and J ends lost 0 bases and 0 bases, in that order; junction bases with no gene match: 2. This CDR3 has 15 residues. CDR3 coding DNA: TGTGCCAGCAGCTTAGAGGCGGGGGACTCCTACGAGCAGTACTTC. Translated: CASSLEAGDSYEQYF.

The rearrangement links TRBV7-2 to TRBJ2-1; possible D gene TRBD1, 5 bases. The V gene's germline CDR1 is SGHTA and CDR2 FQGNSA. V dropped 3 bases and J dropped 0 bases, with 12 bases sitting between them. CDR3 size: 16 residues. CDR3 in amino acids: CASSLGHISSYNEQFF. The CDR3 coding sequence is TGTGCCAGCAGCTTGGGGCACATAAGCTCCTACAATGAGCAGTTCTTC.

This chain joins TRBV6-5 and TRBJ2-3; 10 bases fit TRBD1. Germline values: CDR1 MNHEY, CDR2 SVGAGI. Trimming removed 4 bases from V and 4 bases from J; junction bases left unmatched: 8. The CDR3 has 16 residues. The CDR3 DNA reads as TGTGCCAGCAGTTCCCCGGGACAGGGGTTTGCAGATACGCAGTATTTT. This gives the protein CASSSPGQGFADTQYF.

The J gene is TRBJ1-3, the V gene TRBV19, with 7 bases identical to TRBD1. Looked up from germline, CDR1 is LNHDA and CDR2 is SQIVND (reference sequence). The CDR3 is made up of 14 amino acids. J was trimmed by 0 bases and V by 7 bases; bases with no gene match: 3. CDR3 loop: CASIQGNSGNTIYF. In nucleotides, the CDR3 is TGTGCCAGTATACAGGGGAACTCTGGAAACACCATATATTTT.

CDR3 nucleotide sequence: TGTGCCAGCAGTGGCCTAGCGGGGCCTAAAGAGACCCAGTACTTC. Amino acids: CASSGLAGPKETQYF. The chain couples TRBV2 to TRBJ2-5, with TRBD2 matching 9 bases. The CDR3 runs 15 residues. The germline gives CDR1 SNHLY, CDR2 FYNNEI. V lost 4 bases to trimming and J lost 3 bases; unmatched junction nucleotides: 6.

The table lists this clone with a few counts. DNA for the CDR3: TGCAGCTCTGGGGACAGGGAAGGCTATGGCTACACCTTC. It specifies CSSGDREGYGYTF. The chain has TRBV29-1 and TRBJ1-2; 9 positions match TRBD1. Germline V gives CDR1 SQVTM, CDR2 ANQGSEA. Trimming cost V 8 bases and J 4 bases; bases outside gene matches: 8. The CDR3 length is 13 residues.

The rearrangement uses TRBV19 and TRBJ2-6; D is possibly TRBD1 (6 bases). Germline CDR1 and CDR2: LNHDA and SQIVND (reference sequence). This CDR3 has 14 residues. Trimming removed 7 bases from V and 3 bases from J, with 10 bases in between. CDR3 in DNA: TGTGCCAGTACCCAGGGGTTTGGGGCCAACGTCCTGACTTTC. Residues: CASTQGFGANVLTF.

The chain employs TRBV15 and TRBJ2-5; TRBD1 matches at 9 bases. Germline V gives CDR1 LNHNV, CDR2 YYDKDF (reference sequence). This CDR3 contains 15 residues. The trim removed 0 bases at V and 4 bases at J, leaving 3 bases unmatched. CDR3 bases: TGTGCCACCAGCAGAGATCGGACAGGGGTAGAGACCCAGTACTTC. Translation gives CATSRDRTGVETQYF.

CDR3 DNA sequence: TGTGCCAGCAGTTCCGGTGAGAAGGGGGCGGTCTCAGATACGCAGTATTTT. Amino acids: CASSSGEKGAVSDTQYF. The chain links TRBV6-2 or TRBV6-3 to TRBJ2-3, with 7 bases fitting TRBD1. CDR1 and CDR2 (germline): MNHEY, SVGEGT. The CDR3 is made up of 17 amino acids. V shed 4 bases, J shed 4 bases, and the junction held 14 bases outside the gene matches.

The chain couples TRBV5-1 to TRBJ1-1; TRBD1 might be the D (5 bases). Germline-derived CDR1 and CDR2 are SGHRS and YFSETQ. The CDR3 sequence is 14 residues long. The V and J ends lost 0 bases and 1 base respectively, with 7 bases between them. The CDR3, as DNA: TGCGCCAGCAGCTTGGGCACAGGGAACACTGAAGCTTTCTTT. Its protein is CASSLGTGNTEAFF.

This sequence joins TRBV14 and TRBJ2-5, with D possibly matching TRBD1 (6 bases). The CDR3 has 14 amino acids. Trimming shortened V by 4 bases and J by 3 bases, and 12 bases separated the two germline ends. Germline V lookup: CDR1 SGHDN, CDR2 FVKESK. CDR3 residues: CASSLRDNKETQYF. The CDR3 DNA is TGTGCCAGCAGCCTCCGGGACAATAAAGAGACCCAGTACTTC. Supplemented by reference TRBV14 and TRBJ2-5, the full variable domain reads EAGVTQFPSHSVIEKGQTVTLRCDPISGHDNLYWYRRVMGKEIKFLLHFVKESKQDESGMPNNRFLAERTGGTYSTLKVQPAELEDSGVYFCASSLRDNKETQYFGPGTRLLVL.

J is TRBJ2-7 and V is TRBV30; D is undetermined. CDR1 and CDR2 (germline): GTSNPN, SVGIG (reference sequence). V lost 2 bases to trimming and J lost 2 bases, with 4 bases between them. CDR3 length: 11 residues. The CDR3 DNA follows: TGTGCCTGGAGTAAGACCTACGAGCAGTACTTC. Protein product: CAWSKTYEQYF.

The CDR3 region is CAISGGLLDPEAFF. The DNA for the CDR3 is TGTGCCATCAGTGGGGGACTCCTGGACCCTGAAGCTTTCTTT. The chain carries TRBV10-3 and TRBJ1-1; possible D gene TRBD1, 5 bases. This CDR3 has 14 amino acids. V was trimmed by 4 bases and J by 6 bases, leaving 15 bases between them. The V gene's germline CDR1 is ENHRY and CDR2 SYGVKD.

The rearrangement uses TRBV6-4 and TRBJ2-2; 9 bases map to TRBD1. This CDR3 region has 13 residues. Unmatched junction bases numbered 0, after V lost 4 bases and J lost 6 bases. Germline V gene lookup returns CDR1 MRHNA and CDR2 SNTAGT. The CDR3 DNA is TGTGCCAGCAGTGGACAGGGGGCCGGGGAGCTGTTTTTT. Amino acid sequence: CASSGQGAGELFF.

The chain joins TRBV5-6 to TRBJ2-5, with TRBD2 identical over 10 bases. This CDR3 has 15 amino acids. Germline CDR1 SGHDT, CDR2 YYEEEE. V lost 4 bases and J lost 5; bases outside the gene matches: 8. The CDR3 coding sequence is TGTGCCAGCAGCATAATAGCGGGGGGCGAGGAGACCCAGTACTTC. The encoded protein is CASSIIAGGEETQYF.

The V gene is TRBV7-3, the J gene TRBJ1-1; D perhaps matches TRBD1 (6 bases). This CDR3 is 14 amino acids long. Per the germline V gene, CDR1 is SGHTA and CDR2 is FQGTGA. V was trimmed by 6 bases and J by 5 bases, leaving 16 bases between them. As DNA, the CDR3 is TGTGCCAGCAGTTCACAACAGGGTGGAACTGAAGCTTTCTTT. Translation: CASSSQQGGTEAFF.

This chain connects TRBV7-9 to TRBJ1-1, with D perhaps TRBD1 (5 bases). The ends were cut back, 8 bases at V and 4 bases at J, with 17 bases in the middle. The CDR3 runs to 14 residues. Germline V gene data show CDR1 as SEHNR and CDR2 as FQNEAQ (reference sequence). The CDR3 sequence is CASGLRGAGTEAFF. The CDR3 DNA sequence: TGTGCCAGCGGACTTAGGGGAGCGGGCACTGAAGCTTTCTTT.